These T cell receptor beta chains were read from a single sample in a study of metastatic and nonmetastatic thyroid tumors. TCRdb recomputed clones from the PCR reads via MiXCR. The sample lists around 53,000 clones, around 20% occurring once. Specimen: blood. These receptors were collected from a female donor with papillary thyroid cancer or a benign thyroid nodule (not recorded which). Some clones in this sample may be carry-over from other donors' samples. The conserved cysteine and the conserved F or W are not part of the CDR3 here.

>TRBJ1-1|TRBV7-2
ASSFRENTEAF
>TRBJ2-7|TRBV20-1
SARSRLAHPYEQY
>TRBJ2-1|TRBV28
ASSLAGSRYEQF
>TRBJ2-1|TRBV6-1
ATSWGSDNEQF
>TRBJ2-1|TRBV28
ASSSVAGATYNEQF
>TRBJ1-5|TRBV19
ASSKGQGRKPQP
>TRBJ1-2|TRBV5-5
ASSSGRAGDRAYGYT
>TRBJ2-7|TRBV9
ASSLDSLPSYYQY
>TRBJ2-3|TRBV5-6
ASSLDLAGGTDTQY
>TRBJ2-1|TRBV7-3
ASSLRLAGGDEQF
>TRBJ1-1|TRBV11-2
ASNPLWPNTEAF
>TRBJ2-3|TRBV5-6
ASSPRQGAFADTQY
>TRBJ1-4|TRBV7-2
ASSRTGPNEKLF
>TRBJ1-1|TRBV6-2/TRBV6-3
ASSNGGPREAF
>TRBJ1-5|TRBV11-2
ASSLFLNQPQH
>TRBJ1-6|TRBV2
ASPGTDNYSPLH
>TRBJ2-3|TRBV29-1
SVDPGTSRYTDAQY
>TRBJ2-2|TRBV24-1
ATSDPGETGELF
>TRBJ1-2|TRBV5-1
ASSWDRYGYT
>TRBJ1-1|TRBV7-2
ASSLWGRTEAF
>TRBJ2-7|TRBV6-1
ASSEGVGTSGYEQY
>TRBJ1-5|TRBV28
ASNDQPQH
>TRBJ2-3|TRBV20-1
SARVPLAGVSDTQY
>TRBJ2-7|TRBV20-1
SAISVTSDDEQY
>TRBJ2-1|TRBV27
ASSSTTVAGAHEQF
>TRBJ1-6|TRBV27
ASSSNPGYVGSPLH
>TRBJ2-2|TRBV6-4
ASRTGEDSGELF
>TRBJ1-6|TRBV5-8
ASRNGERSPLH
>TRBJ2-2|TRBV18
ASSPGQGNTGEQF
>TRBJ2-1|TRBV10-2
GSSESGGYYNEQF
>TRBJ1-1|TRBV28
ASSFSQGLTEAF
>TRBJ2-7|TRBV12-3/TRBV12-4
ASSPVSSYEQY
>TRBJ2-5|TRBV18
ASSPPAGGFEGTQY
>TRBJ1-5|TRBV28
ASSLSLNQPQH
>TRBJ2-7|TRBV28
ASSTLDSDAD
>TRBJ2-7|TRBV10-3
AIRRKGADSEQY
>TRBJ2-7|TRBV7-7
ASSSGLAGAHEQY
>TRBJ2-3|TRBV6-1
ASRETGTDTQY
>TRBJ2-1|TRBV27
ASSFYLAGVNEQF
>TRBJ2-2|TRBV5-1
ASSLLAGRNTGELF
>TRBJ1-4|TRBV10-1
ASSAGSDEKLF
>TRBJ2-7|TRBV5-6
ASSLPGQGIEQY
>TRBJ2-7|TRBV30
AAASGGLYEQY
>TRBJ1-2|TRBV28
GSSLTIPRQYGYT
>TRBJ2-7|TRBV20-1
SARDLLALQYEQY
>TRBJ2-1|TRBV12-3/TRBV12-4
ASSLTDRGLDAQF
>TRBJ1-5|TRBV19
ASSMGQGFMQPQH
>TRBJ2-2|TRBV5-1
ATNRDRTGELF
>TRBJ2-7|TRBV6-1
ASSGDRSSYEQY
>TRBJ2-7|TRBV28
ASIRGTGEGEQY
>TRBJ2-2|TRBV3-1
ASSRQGTGELF
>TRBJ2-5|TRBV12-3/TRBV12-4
ASTIGQRETQY
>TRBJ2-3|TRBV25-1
AASLEDTQY
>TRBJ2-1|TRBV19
ASSIEGSYNEQF
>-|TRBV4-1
ASSPTFGTLRVQF
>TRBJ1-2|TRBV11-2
ASSFLATGAAVYGYT
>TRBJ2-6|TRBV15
ATSRDSGSNILT
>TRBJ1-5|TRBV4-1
ASSQGVVQANQPQH